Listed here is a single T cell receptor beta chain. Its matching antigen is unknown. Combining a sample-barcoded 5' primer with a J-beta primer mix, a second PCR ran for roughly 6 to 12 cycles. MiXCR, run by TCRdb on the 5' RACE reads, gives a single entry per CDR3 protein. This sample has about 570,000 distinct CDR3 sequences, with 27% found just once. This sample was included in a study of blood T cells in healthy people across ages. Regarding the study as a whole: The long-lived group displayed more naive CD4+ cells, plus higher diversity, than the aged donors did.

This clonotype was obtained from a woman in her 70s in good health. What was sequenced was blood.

CDR3 sequence reads: CAIGGTGTDTQYF. DNA for the CDR3: TGTGCCATCGGAGGGACAGGGACAGATACGCAGTATTTT. This sequence joins TRBV10-3 and TRBJ2-3; 9 bases are shared with TRBD1. CDR3 length: 13 amino acids. Germline loops: CDR1 ENHRY, CDR2 SYGVKD. Losses at the gene ends were 8 bases for V and 3 bases for J; bases not matched to a gene: 3.